What follows is one TCR beta chain and its context. Its antigen is still unknown. The data originate from a study of OX40 agonist ivuxolimab in advanced cancers. Study-wide context: Three partial responders included one hepatocellular carcinoma patient and two cutaneous melanoma patients. Notes on the study in general: Certain nonresponders additionally had low normalized T-cell clonal expansion.

Sequencing was performed with immunoSEQ multiplex PCR; in TCRdb, only in-frame clones are kept and a portion is missing. The table records about 79,000 clones, approximately 86% of them present only once. Germline V gene data show CDR1 as LNHDA and CDR2 as SQIVND (reference sequence). The CDR3 is made up of 15 amino acids. V was shortened by 8 bases and J by 0 bases, with 14 bases between the two germline ends. The V call is TRBV19, the J call TRBJ1-3; D call uncertain. The sequences come from CD4+ or CD8+ T cells sorted from blood, collected in a trial of the OX40 agonist ivuxolimab. The clonotype comes from an adult with an advanced solid tumor such as melanoma, head and neck, liver or kidney cancer. CDR3 sequence reads: CASSDASDSGNTIYF. The CDR3 nucleotides read TGTGCCAGTTCGGACGCCTCCGACTCTGGAAACACCATATATTTT.